Following are 5 T cell receptor beta chains from one sample sequenced in a study of blood T cell repertoires in COVID-19. The method was immunoSEQ multiplex PCR; TCRdb's version includes in-frame clones alone and lacks a portion of them. The sample has 53,000 or so clones, approximately 80% seen once. The sample taken for sequencing was peripheral blood. Receptors originate from a man between 65 and 85 years old with active or convalescent COVID-19.

This clone was recorded many times. V and J are TRBV29-1 and TRBJ1-2; 7 bases agree with TRBD1. The germline gives CDR1 SQVTM, CDR2 ANQGSEA. V shed 6 bases and J 8 bases; nucleotides not matched to a gene: 6. The CDR3 is 11 residues long. The CDR3 nucleotides read TGCAGCGTGAACAGGGGCGGAGGCTACACCTTC. It translates to CSVNRGGGYTF. The full variable domain, completed using reference TRBV29-1 and TRBJ1-2, is SAVISQKPSRDICQRGTSLTIQCQVDSQVTMMFWYRQQPGQSLTLIATANQGSEATYESGFVIDKFPISRPNLTFSTLTVSNMSPEDSSIYLCSVNRGGGYTFGSGTRLTVV.

The chain recombines TRBV19 with TRBJ1-5; tentatively, D is TRBD1 (5 bases). V lost 2 bases and J 3 bases, leaving 14 bases between the germline ends. CDR1 is LNHDA, CDR2 SQIVND, per germline (reference sequence). The CDR3 loop spans 16 amino acids. The chain's CDR3 is CASSISPQVYNQPQHF. CDR3 in DNA: TGTGCCAGTAGTATATCCCCACAGGTTTACAATCAGCCCCAGCATTTT.

CDR3: CASSLSTESPLHF. The CDR3 DNA sequence: TGTGCCAGCAGCTTATCTACAGAGTCACCCCTCCACTTT. This chain uses TRBV7-3 with TRBJ1-6; the D is unclear. This CDR3 is built from 13 residues. The V end lost 2 bases, the J end lost 10 bases, and 9 bases lay between the germline ends. CDR1 and CDR2 from the germline V gene are SGHTA and FQGTGA.

The rearrangement links TRBV5-6 to TRBJ1-1, with D perhaps matching TRBD1 (6 bases). V was pared by 3 bases and J by 2 bases, with 11 bases between. Germline V gene lookup returns CDR1 SGHDT and CDR2 YYEEEE. The CDR3 covers 14 residues. The CDR3 is CASSSRQVNTEAFF. CDR3 in DNA: TGTGCCAGCAGCTCCCGACAGGTTAACACTGAAGCTTTCTTT.

The chain is built from TRBV3-1 (or the pseudogene TRBV3-2) and TRBJ2-1; D might be TRBD2 (5 bases). Trimming removed 0 bases at V and 6 bases at J, with 15 bases between. Per germline, CDR1 LGHDT and CDR2 YNNKEL (reference sequence). The CDR3 has 16 amino acids. The CDR3 DNA follows: TGTGCCAGCAGCCAAGATAGAGCGGTCATTCGCAATGAGCAGTTCTTC. Translating gives CASSQDRAVIRNEQFF.